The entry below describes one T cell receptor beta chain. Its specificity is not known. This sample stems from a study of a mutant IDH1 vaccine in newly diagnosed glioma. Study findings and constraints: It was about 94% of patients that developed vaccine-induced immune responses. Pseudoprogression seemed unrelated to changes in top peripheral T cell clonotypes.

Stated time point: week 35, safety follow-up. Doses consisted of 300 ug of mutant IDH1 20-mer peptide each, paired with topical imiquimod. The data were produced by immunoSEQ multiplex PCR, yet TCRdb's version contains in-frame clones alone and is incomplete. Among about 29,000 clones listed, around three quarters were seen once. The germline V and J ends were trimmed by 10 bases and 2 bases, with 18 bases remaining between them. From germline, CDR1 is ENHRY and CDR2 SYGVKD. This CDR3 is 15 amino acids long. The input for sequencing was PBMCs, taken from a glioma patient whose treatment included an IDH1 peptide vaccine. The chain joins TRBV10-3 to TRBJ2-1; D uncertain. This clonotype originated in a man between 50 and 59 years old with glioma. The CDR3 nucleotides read TGTGCCACCCGAGAAGACGGAAACCCCTACAATGAGCAGTTCTTC. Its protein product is CATREDGNPYNEQFF.